This T cell receptor beta chain stems from a study of cytomegalovirus exposure and HLA in healthy donors. PCR was performed using 60 Vbeta and 13 Jbeta primers. Profiled with immunoSEQ multiplex PCR; TCRdb holds only in-frame clones, not every one. The data contain roughly 90,000 clones, about 80% of them singletons. The germline V and J ends were trimmed by 0 bases and 7 bases, with 14 bases remaining between them. Per the germline V gene, CDR1 is SGHRS and CDR2 is YFSETQ. This CDR3 has 15 amino acids. The J gene is TRBJ2-1, the V gene TRBV5-1, with a weak D call TRBD2 (6 bases). This clonotype was obtained from a man aged 25-40 years in good health and CMV-seronegative. Sequences were obtained from PBMCs. CDR3 residues: CASSLAGVSANEQFF. The DNA for the CDR3 is TGCGCCAGCAGCTTGGCGGGAGTGTCCGCGAATGAGCAGTTCTTC.